Here is one T cell receptor beta chain with its context. The record originates from a study of blood T cell repertoires in COVID-19. Across the whole study: Acute-phase and convalescent COVID-19 samples originated in the United States, Italy and Spain. PBMCs, B-cell-depleted T cells, or T cells were the source of the cDNA or gDNA that made up the material.

In the original analysis: The assay estimated nucleated cells by amplifying reference gene primers. Sequencing used immunoSEQ multiplex PCR; TCRdb keeps in-frame clones, though not all of them. That table is the source of V, J and clone size, and D and trimming were worked out from the DNA. The data hold 250,000 or so clones, with approximately 86% observed a single time. Sequencing input: peripheral blood. The source is a woman in her sixties or seventies with active or convalescent COVID-19.

The CDR3 DNA reads as TGTGCCAGCACTCAGGGGCAGGGCACCGGGGAGCTGTTTTTT. Its protein is CASTQGQGTGELFF. This chain links TRBV6-4 with TRBJ2-2; TRBD1 might be the D (6 bases). V dropped 7 bases and J dropped 4 bases, with 13 bases sitting between them. The germline gives CDR1 MRHNA, CDR2 SNTAGT. This CDR3 is 14 amino acids long.